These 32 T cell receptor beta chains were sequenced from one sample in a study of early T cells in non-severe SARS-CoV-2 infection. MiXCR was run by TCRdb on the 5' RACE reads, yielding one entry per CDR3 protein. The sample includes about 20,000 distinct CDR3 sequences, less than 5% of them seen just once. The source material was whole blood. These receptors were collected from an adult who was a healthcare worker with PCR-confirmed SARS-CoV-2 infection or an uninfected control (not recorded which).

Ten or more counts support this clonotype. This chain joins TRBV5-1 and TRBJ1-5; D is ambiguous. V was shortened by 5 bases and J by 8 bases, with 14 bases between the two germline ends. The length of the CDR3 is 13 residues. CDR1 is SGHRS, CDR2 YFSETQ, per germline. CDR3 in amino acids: CASSHGGSEPQHF. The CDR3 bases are TGCGCCAGCAGTCATGGAGGATCGGAGCCCCAGCATTTT.

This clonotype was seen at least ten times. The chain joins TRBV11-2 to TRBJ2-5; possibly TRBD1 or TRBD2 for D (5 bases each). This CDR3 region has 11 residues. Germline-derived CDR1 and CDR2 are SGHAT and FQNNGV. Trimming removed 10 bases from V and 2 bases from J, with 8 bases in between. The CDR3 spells CATGRQETQYF. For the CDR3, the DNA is TGTGCCACGGGACGACAAGAGACCCAGTACTTC. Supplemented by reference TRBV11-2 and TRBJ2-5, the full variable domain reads EAGVAQSPRYKIIEKRQSVAFWCNPISGHATLYWYQQILGQGPKLLIQFQNNGVVDDSQLPKDRFSAERLKGVDSTLKIQPAKLEDSAVYLCATGRQETQYFGPGTRLLVL.

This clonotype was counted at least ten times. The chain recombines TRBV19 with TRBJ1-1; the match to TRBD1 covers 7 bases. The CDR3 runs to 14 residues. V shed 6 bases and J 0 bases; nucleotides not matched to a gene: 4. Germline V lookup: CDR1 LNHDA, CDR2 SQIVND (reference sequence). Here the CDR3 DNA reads TGTGCCAGTAGATCCGGGACAGTGAACACTGAAGCTTTCTTT. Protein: CASRSGTVNTEAFF.

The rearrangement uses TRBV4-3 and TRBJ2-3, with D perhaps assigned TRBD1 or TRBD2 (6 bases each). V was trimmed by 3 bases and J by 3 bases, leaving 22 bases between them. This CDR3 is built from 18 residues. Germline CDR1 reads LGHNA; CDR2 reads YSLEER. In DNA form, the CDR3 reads TGCGCCAGCAGCCACACCACCACTCGGAGGGGGAGAACAGATACGCAGTATTTT. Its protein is CASSHTTTRRGRTDTQYF.

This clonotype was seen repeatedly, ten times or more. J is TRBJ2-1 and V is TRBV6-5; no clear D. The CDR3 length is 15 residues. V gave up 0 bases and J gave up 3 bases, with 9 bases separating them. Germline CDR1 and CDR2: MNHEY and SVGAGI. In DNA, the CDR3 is TGTGCCAGCAGTTACTCCTGGACCAACTACAATGAGCAGTTCTTC. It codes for CASSYSWTNYNEQFF.

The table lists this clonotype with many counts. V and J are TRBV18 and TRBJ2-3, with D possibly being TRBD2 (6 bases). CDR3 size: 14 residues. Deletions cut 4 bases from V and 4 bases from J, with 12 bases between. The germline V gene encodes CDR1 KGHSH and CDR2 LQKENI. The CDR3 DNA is TGTGCCAGCTCACGAAGGGAGGAGGCAGATACGCAGTATTTT. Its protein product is CASSRREEADTQYF. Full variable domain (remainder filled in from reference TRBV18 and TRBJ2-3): NAGVMQNPRHLVRRRGQEARLRCSPMKGHSHVYWYRQLPEEGLKFMVYLQKENIIDESGMPKERFSAEFPKEGPSILRIQQVVRGDSAAYFCASSRREEADTQYFGPGTRLTVL.

The CDR3 is CASSLRQYREQFF. The CDR3 nucleotides are TGTGCCAGCAGCCTCCGACAGTATCGGGAGCAGTTCTTC. The chain is built from TRBV13 and TRBJ2-1, with a tentative D call TRBD1 (5 bases). V lost 5 bases to trimming and J lost 10 bases, with 15 bases between them. Germline V lookup: CDR1 PRHDT, CDR2 FYEKMQ (reference sequence). This CDR3 has 13 amino acids.

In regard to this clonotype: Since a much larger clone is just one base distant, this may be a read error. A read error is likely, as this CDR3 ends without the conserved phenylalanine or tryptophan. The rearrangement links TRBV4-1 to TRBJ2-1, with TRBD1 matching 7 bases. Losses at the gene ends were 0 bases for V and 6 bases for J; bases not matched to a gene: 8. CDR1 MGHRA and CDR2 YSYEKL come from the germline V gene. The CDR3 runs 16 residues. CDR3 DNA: TGCGCCAGCAGCCAAGACCCCACAGGGGTTGGCAATGAGCAGTTCCTC. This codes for CASSQDPTGVGNEQFL.

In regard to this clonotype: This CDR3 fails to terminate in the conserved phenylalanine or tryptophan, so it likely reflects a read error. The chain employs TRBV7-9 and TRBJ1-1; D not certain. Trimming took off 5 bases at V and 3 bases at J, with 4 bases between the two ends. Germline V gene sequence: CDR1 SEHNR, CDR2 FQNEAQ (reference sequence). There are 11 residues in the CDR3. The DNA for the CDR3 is TGTGCCAGCAGCCTCGACACTGAAGCTTTCTAT. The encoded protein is CASSLDTEAFY.

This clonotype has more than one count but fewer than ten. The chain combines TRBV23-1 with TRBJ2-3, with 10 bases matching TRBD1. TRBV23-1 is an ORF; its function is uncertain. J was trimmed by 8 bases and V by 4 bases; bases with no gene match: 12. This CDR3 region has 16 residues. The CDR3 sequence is CASSPRDRGVLSTQYF. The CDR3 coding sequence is TGCGCCAGCAGTCCGCGGGACAGGGGAGTTCTGAGTACGCAGTATTTT.

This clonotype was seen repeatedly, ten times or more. The DNA of the CDR3 is TGCAGCACAGCCAAGGGCGGGGGCACAGATACGCAGTATTTT. The encoded protein is CSTAKGGGTDTQYF. This chain joins TRBV29-1 and TRBJ2-3; TRBD2 might be the D (6 bases). Germline V gene lookup returns CDR1 SQVTM and CDR2 ANQGSEA. CDR3 length: 14 amino acids. Trimming removed 8 bases at V and 1 base at J, with 16 bases between.

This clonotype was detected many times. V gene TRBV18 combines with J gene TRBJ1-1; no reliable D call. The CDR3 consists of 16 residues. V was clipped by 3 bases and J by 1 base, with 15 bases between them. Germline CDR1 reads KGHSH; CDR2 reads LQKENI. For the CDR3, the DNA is TGTGCCAGCTCACCTCTATCCTCTTTGGAGAACACTGAAGCTTTCTTT. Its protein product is CASSPLSSLENTEAFF.

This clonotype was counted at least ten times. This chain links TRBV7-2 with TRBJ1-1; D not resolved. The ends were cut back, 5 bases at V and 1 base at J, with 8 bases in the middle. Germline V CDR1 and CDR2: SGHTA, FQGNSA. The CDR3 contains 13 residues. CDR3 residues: CASSRDRNTEAFF. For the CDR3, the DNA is TGTGCCAGCAGCCGTGACCGGAACACTGAAGCTTTCTTT.

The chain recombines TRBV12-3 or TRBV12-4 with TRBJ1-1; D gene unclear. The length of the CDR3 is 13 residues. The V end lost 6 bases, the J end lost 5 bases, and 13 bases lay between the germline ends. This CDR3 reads CASRRVTNTEAFF. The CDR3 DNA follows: TGTGCCAGCAGGCGGGTCACCAATACTGAAGCTTTCTTT.

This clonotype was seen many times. CDR3 DNA sequence: TGCAGTGCGGTACAGGTAGAGGGACTAGCAAAGGCGCAGTATTTT. Translated: CSAVQVEGLAKAQYF. V gene TRBV20-1 combines with J gene TRBJ2-3; 9 nucleotides agree with TRBD2. V gave up 6 bases and J gave up 10 bases; unmatched junction bases: 17. This CDR3 is built from 15 residues. In germline, CDR1 is DFQATT, CDR2 SNEGSKA (reference sequence).

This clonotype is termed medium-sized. Here the CDR3 reads CASSMGYNEQFF. The DNA for the CDR3 is TGTGCCAGCAGCATGGGGTACAATGAGCAGTTCTTC. J is TRBJ2-1 and V is TRBV21-1. TRBV21-1 corresponds to a pseudogene. This CDR3 contains 12 residues.

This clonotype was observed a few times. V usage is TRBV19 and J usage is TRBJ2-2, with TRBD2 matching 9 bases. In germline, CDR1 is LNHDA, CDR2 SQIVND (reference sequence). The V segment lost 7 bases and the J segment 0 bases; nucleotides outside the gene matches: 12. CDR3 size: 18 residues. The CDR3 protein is CASTPGLARFANTGELFF. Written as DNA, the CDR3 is TGTGCCAGTACCCCGGGACTAGCCCGATTCGCGAACACCGGGGAGCTGTTTTTT.

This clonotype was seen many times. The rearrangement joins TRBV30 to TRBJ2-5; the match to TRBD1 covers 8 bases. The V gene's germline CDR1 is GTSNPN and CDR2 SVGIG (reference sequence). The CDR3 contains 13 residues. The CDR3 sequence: CAGTGPNGETQYF. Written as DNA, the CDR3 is TGTGCTGGGACAGGTCCCAACGGGGAGACCCAGTACTTC.

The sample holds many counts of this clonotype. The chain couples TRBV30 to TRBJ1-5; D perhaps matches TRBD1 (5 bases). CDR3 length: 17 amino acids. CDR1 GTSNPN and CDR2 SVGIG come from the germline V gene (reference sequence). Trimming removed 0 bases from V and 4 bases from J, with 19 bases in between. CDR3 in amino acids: CAWSVGSGPWGNQPQHF. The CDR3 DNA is TGTGCCTGGAGTGTAGGCTCTGGTCCTTGGGGGAATCAGCCCCAGCATTTT.

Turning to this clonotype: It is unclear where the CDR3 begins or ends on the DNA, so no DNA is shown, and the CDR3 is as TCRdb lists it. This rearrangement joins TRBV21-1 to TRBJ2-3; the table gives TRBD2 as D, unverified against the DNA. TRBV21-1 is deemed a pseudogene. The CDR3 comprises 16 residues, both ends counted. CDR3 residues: CASSKEVAGGTDTQYF.

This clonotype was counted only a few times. DNA of the CDR3: TGTGCCAGCAGCCACGGGCCCCGAGGGAGGGACGAGCAGTACTTC. Translation: CASSHGPRGRDEQYF. This chain links TRBV3-1 with TRBJ2-7; 7 positions match TRBD2. The CDR3 has 15 residues. CDR1 is LGHDT and CDR2 is YNNKEL in the germline V gene (reference sequence). V lost 3 bases, J lost 5 bases, and 10 bases stayed unmatched.

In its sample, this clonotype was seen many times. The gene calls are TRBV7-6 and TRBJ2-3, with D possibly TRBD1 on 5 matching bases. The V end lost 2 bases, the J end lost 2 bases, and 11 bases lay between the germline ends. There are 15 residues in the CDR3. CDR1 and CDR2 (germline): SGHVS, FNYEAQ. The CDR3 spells CASSLSVRDTDTQYF. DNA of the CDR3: TGTGCCAGCAGCTTATCGGTCAGGGACACAGATACGCAGTATTTT. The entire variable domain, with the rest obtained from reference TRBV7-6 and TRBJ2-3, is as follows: GAGVSQSPRYKVTKRGQDVALRCDPISGHVSLYWYRQALGQGPEFLTYFNYEAQQDKSGLPNDRFSAERPEGSISTLTIQRTEQRDSAMYRCASSLSVRDTDTQYFGPGTRLTVL.

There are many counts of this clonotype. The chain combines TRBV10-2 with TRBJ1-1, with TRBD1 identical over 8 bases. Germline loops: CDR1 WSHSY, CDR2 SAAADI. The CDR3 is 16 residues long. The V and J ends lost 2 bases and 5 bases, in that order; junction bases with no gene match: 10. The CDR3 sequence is CASSELDRGHRTEAFF. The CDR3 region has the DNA TGCGCCAGCAGTGAGCTAGACAGGGGTCACCGGACTGAAGCTTTCTTT.

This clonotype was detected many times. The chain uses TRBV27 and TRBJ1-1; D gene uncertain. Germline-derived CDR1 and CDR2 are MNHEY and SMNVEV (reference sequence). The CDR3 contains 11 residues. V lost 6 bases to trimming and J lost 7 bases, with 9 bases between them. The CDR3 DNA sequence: TGTGCCAGCAGATCTGTCGGTGAAGCTTTCTTT. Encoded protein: CASRSVGEAFF.

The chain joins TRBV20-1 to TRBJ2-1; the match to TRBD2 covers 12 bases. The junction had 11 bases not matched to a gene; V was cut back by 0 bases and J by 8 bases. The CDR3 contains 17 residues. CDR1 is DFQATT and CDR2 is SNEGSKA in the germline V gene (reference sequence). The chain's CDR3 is CSARDRASGRAVDEQFF. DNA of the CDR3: TGCAGTGCTAGAGATCGGGCTAGCGGGAGGGCCGTTGATGAGCAGTTCTTC.

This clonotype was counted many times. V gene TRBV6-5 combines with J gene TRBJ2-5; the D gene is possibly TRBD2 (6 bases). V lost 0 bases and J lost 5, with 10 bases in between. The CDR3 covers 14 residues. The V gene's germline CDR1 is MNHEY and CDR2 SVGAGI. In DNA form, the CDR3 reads TGTGCCAGCAGTTACTCGAGAGGAGGGGAGACCCAGTACTTC. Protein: CASSYSRGGETQYF.

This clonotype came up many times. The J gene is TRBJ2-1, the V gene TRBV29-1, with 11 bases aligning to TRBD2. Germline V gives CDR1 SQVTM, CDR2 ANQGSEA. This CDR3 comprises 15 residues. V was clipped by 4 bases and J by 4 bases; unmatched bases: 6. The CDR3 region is CSVGSGLADYNEQFF. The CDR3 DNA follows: TGCAGCGTTGGCTCGGGACTAGCGGATTACAATGAGCAGTTCTTC.

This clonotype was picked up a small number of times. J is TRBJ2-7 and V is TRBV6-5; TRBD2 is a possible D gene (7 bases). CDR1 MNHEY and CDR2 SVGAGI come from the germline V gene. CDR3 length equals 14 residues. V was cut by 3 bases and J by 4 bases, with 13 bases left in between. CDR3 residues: CASSYHREGYEQYF. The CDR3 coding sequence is TGTGCCAGCAGTTATCACAGGGAGGGATACGAGCAGTACTTC.

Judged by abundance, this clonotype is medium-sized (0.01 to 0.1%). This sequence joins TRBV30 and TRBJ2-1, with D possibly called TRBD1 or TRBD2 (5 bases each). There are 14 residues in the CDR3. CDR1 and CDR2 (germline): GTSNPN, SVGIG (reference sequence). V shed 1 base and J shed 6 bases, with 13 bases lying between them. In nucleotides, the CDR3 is TGTGCCTGGAGTGGAGGGAGACAGTTCAATGAGCAGTTCTTC. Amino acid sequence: CAWSGGRQFNEQFF.

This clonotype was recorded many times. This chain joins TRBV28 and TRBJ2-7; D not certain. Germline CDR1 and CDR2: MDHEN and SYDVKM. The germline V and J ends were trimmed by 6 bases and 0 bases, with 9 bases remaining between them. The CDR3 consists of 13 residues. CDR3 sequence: CASRKRNSYEQYF. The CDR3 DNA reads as TGTGCCAGCAGGAAGCGAAACTCCTACGAGCAGTACTTC.

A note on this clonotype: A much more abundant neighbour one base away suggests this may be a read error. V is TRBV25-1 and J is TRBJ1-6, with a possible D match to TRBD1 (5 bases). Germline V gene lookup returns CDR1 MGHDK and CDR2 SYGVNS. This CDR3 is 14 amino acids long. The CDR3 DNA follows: TGTGCCAGCAGTGACGGGACGAATAATTCACCCCACCACTTT. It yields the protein CASSDGTNNSPHHF.

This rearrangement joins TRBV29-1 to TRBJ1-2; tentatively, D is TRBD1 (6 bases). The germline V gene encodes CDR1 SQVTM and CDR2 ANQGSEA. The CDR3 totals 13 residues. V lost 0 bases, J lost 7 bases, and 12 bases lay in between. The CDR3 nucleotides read TGCAGCGTTGAAGACCCACAGGGATTTGGCTACACCTTC. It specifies CSVEDPQGFGYTF.